The 16 T cell receptor beta chains presented below share a single source sample, sequenced in a study of T cell responses to AZD1222 COVID-19 vaccine. Only in-frame clones appear in the TCRdb table, and some are missing; sequencing was by immunoSEQ multiplex PCR. This table has approximately 100,000 clones, less than 90% appearing once. Sample: peripheral blood, taken 28 days after the second AZD1222 dose. The receptors were sampled from an adult who received the AZD1222 COVID-19 vaccine.

V is TRBV6-5 and J is TRBJ2-2; 7 bases are a match to TRBD2. CDR3 length: 16 residues. Germline loops: CDR1 MNHEY, CDR2 SVGAGI. Losses at the gene ends were 2 bases for V and 0 bases for J; bases not matched to a gene: 3. CDR3 loop: CASSYGGVANTGELFF. The CDR3 coding sequence is TGTGCCAGCAGTTACGGGGGGGTAGCGAACACCGGGGAGCTGTTTTTT.

The V gene is TRBV10-2, the J gene TRBJ1-1; no clear D gene. Germline values: CDR1 WSHSY, CDR2 SAAADI. Trimming left V 9 bases short and J 1 base short, with 6 bases between. This CDR3 is 11 amino acids long. This CDR3 reads CASRQNTEAFF. CDR3 bases: TGCGCCAGTAGGCAGAACACTGAAGCTTTCTTT.

The rearrangement links TRBV19 to TRBJ1-2; D is uncertain. The length of the CDR3 is 14 residues. V was pared by 2 bases and J by 2 bases, with 9 bases between. Germline V gene data show CDR1 as LNHDA and CDR2 as SQIVND (reference sequence). The DNA for the CDR3 is TGTGCCAGTAGTATATTTGGCACCAACTATGGCTACACCTTC. Its translation: CASSIFGTNYGYTF.

This clone was picked up a small number of times. V usage is TRBV21-1 and J usage is TRBJ1-1; TRBD1, the table's D call, was not compared with the DNA. TRBV21-1 is labeled a pseudogene. The CDR3 covers 15 residues. CDR3 sequence (DNA): TGTGCCAGCAGCAAAAACACGGGACATGACACTGAAGCTTTCTTT. Translated: CASSKNTGHDTEAFF.

V usage is TRBV9 and J usage is TRBJ1-1; 7 positions match TRBD1. This CDR3 has 13 amino acids. The ends lost 4 bases at V and 1 base at J; junction bases unmatched: 1. CDR1 is SGDLS and CDR2 is YYNGEE in the germline V gene. CDR3 nucleotide sequence: TGTGCCAGCAGCTGGGACAGGAACACTGAAGCTTTCTTT. Its protein product is CASSWDRNTEAFF.

The CDR3 coding sequence is TGTGCCAGCAGCAAAACCTACGACAGGGTAGATAATTCACCCCTCCACTTT. Protein product: CASSKTYDRVDNSPLHF. The chain recombines TRBV21-1 with TRBJ1-6; the D call of TRBD1 is as the table states it, not checked on the DNA. TRBV21-1 is marked as a pseudogene. This CDR3 contains 17 residues.

The chain links TRBV11-2 to TRBJ2-5; D may be TRBD2 (5 bases). V dropped 5 bases and J dropped 7 bases, with 14 bases sitting between them. This CDR3 contains 13 residues. Per germline, CDR1 SGHAT and CDR2 FQNNGV. The CDR3 DNA reads as TGTGCCAGCAGCCAACTAGGTTCTGGGACCCAGTACTTC. Protein product: CASSQLGSGTQYF.

The chain combines TRBV6-5 with TRBJ1-1; 7 nucleotides line up with TRBD1. Germline V lookup: CDR1 MNHEY, CDR2 SVGAGI. The J segment lost 3 bases and the V segment lost 0 bases, leaving 1 base of the junction unmatched. The CDR3 loop spans 14 amino acids. The CDR3 coding sequence is TGTGCCAGCAGTTACTCGAGGGGGCACACTGAAGCTTTCTTT. Amino acid sequence: CASSYSRGHTEAFF.

The gene calls are TRBV11-2 and TRBJ1-2, with a weak D call TRBD1 (5 bases). Germline V gene lookup returns CDR1 SGHAT and CDR2 FQNNGV. V was clipped by 7 bases and J by 4 bases, with 16 bases between them. The CDR3 is 14 amino acids. The CDR3 spells CASNFAGSGYGYTF. The CDR3 DNA follows: TGTGCCAGCAACTTTGCAGGGAGTGGCTATGGCTACACCTTC.

The rearrangement links TRBV2 to TRBJ2-3; perhaps TRBD1 as D (5 bases). Germline V gene lookup returns CDR1 SNHLY and CDR2 FYNNEI. This CDR3 spans 13 amino acids. V was pared by 4 bases and J by 5 bases, with 10 bases between. DNA for the CDR3: TGTGCCAGCAGTGGGGGTAGGGGAGATACGCAGTATTTT. It encodes CASSGGRGDTQYF.

As DNA, the CDR3 is TGTGCCAGCAGATCCCGGACAGGTGGCGCCGGGGAGCTGTTTTTT. Its translation: CASRSRTGGAGELFF. The chain couples TRBV7-6 to TRBJ2-2; 7 bases line up with TRBD1. Germline CDR1 reads SGHVS; CDR2 reads FNYEAQ. The CDR3 is 15 residues long. The V and J ends lost 6 bases and 6 bases, in that order; junction bases with no gene match: 10.

This chain connects TRBV5-1 to TRBJ1-2, with 7 bases that match TRBD1. The ends lost 6 bases at V and 1 base at J; junction bases unmatched: 6. This CDR3 spans 14 amino acids. CDR1 and CDR2 (germline): SGHRS, YFSETQ. CDR3 bases: TGCGCCAGCACCATGGGGACAGTTAACTATGGCTACACCTTC. Amino acids: CASTMGTVNYGYTF.

This chain connects TRBV11-2 to TRBJ2-7; weak D call: TRBD1 (5 bases). The germline gives CDR1 SGHAT, CDR2 FQNNGV. The CDR3 runs to 13 residues. The germline V and J ends were trimmed by 7 bases and 7 bases, with 17 bases remaining between them. The CDR3 spells CASTRTRKGEQYF. The CDR3 DNA reads as TGTGCCAGCACCCGGACAAGGAAGGGAGAGCAGTACTTC.

The gene calls are TRBV3-1 (or the pseudogene TRBV3-2) and TRBJ2-3, with D tentatively TRBD2 (5 bases). Germline V gene lookup returns CDR1 LGHDT and CDR2 YNNKEL (reference sequence). The CDR3 length is 14 residues. Between the trimmed V and J ends, which lost 2 bases and 0 bases, there was a span of 6 bases. The CDR3 nucleotides read TGTGCCAGCAGCCAACTAGCTAGCACAGATACGCAGTATTTT. It is translated as CASSQLASTDTQYF.

J is TRBJ1-2 and V is TRBV12-5; 8 nucleotides agree with TRBD1. Per the germline V gene, CDR1 is LGHNT and CDR2 is FRNRAP. CDR3 length equals 13 residues. With V trimmed by 3 bases and J by 8 bases, 5 bases remained unmatched. CDR3 DNA: TGTGCTAGTGGTTTAGACAGGGGCTGGGGCTACACCTTC. It yields the protein CASGLDRGWGYTF.

The chain has TRBV5-4 and TRBJ2-1, with 7 positions matching TRBD2. Per the germline V gene, CDR1 is SGHNT and CDR2 is YYREEE (reference sequence). The CDR3 sequence is 15 residues long. Trimming at V came to 4 bases and at J to 6 bases, leaving 10 bases not matched to a gene. The CDR3 spells CASSRGRGDFNEQFF. CDR3 nucleotide sequence: TGTGCCAGCAGCCGCGGCCGGGGGGACTTCAATGAGCAGTTCTTC. Full variable domain (rest looked up from reference TRBV5-4 and TRBJ2-1): ETGVTQSPTHLIKTRGQQVTLRCSSQSGHNTVSWYQQALGQGPQFIFQYYREEENGRGNFPPRFSGLQFPNYSSELNVNALELDDSALYLCASSRGRGDFNEQFFGPGTRLTVL.